This T cell receptor beta chain stems from a study of T cell repertoires in cytomegalovirus infection (dated by TCRdb to about 2019). Regarding the complete study: The peptide stimulations were aimed at well-studied HLA-B-restricted epitopes as well as recently identified HLA-C-restricted CMV epitopes, whose presentation resists viral immunomodulation. Because public TCR beta signatures pointed to carriage of CMV infection together with the matching HLA type, the HLA type of each donor mattered for the analysis.

Worth noting for this clonotype: Its antigen is unknown. No much larger clone exists at a distance of one base, and base qualities are not known.

The CDR3 spans 15 residues, from the cysteine through the phenylalanine. CDR3 DNA is the only sequence kept; it has 45 bases, read in frame from the first base. The junction shows trimming of 4 bases on V and 2 bases on J, plus 13 bases between the germline ends. CDR1 and CDR2 (SGHRS, YFSETQ) derive from the germline V gene. What the research found in general, with its limitations: The ex vivo response was dominated by HLA-C-restricted CMV-specific TCR beta clonotypes, which also provided the single most frequent clonotype in two of eight donors. In both this cohort and an independent approximately 400-donor cohort, the cumulative frequency of public TCR beta family members distinguished carriers of CMV infection plus the relevant HLA type.

The reads were generated on an Illumina HiSeq 1500. Through fastp at Q25 and MiXCR, TCRdb rebuilt clones from the public reads, retaining in-frame beta chains. CDR3 protein duplicates are merged, each entry listing the most common genes and DNA. This sample has fewer than 1,000,000 distinct CDR3 sequences in its table, and under 40% of those were observed once. The top ten clones comprise 13% of the sample. Read against the paper, the sample's treatment or condition label means: in vitro stimulation with specific CMV peptide epitopes to enrich CMV-specific T cells. The source material was cultured CD8+ T cells from PBMCs, sampled from culture after CMV antigen stimulation. This sequence uses TRBV5-1 and TRBJ2-1; a tentative D match to TRBD1 spans 6 bases. This TCR was sampled from a human donor in good health (CMV status not recorded). Some clones in this sample may be carry-over from other donors' samples. The DNA sequence reads TGCGCCAGCAGCCCCCCACAGGGAGCCTACAATGAGCAGTTCTTC. This is translated as CASSPPQGAYNEQFF.